This T cell receptor (beta chain) was recovered during a study of blood T cell repertoires in COVID-19. Only in-frame clones appear in the TCRdb table, and some are missing; sequencing was by immunoSEQ multiplex PCR. The data contain roughly 200,000 clones, around 78% of them singletons. The CDR3 loop spans 15 amino acids. Per the germline V gene, CDR1 is MNHEY and CDR2 is SMNVEV (reference sequence). Deletions cut 2 bases from V and 4 bases from J, with 15 bases between. This clonotype was sampled from a woman aged 80 or older with active or convalescent COVID-19. The rearrangement joins TRBV27 to TRBJ2-7; TRBD1 might be the D (5 bases). Sequenced sample: peripheral blood. CDR3 protein: CASSLGAGYGYEQYF. CDR3 nucleotide sequence: TGTGCCAGCAGTTTAGGTGCAGGGTATGGGTACGAGCAGTACTTC.